The 23 T cell receptor beta chains in this list originate from one sample, sequenced in a study of blood T cell repertoires in COVID-19. This table comes from immunoSEQ multiplex PCR, and its TCRdb copy is limited to in-frame clones, with some not included. Of under 250,000 clones listed, approximately 85% are singletons. Material: PBMCs or T cells enriched from blood (not recorded which). All receptors derive from a woman aged 50 to 60 with acute COVID-19.

The chain uses TRBV18 and TRBJ2-5; the D gene is possibly TRBD1 (6 bases). V was clipped by 0 bases and J by 2 bases, with 7 bases between them. The CDR3 totals 14 residues. Germline V gene lookup returns CDR1 KGHSH and CDR2 LQKENI. This chain's CDR3 is CASSPPRGQETQYF. Written as DNA, the CDR3 is TGTGCCAGCTCACCACCGAGGGGGCAAGAGACCCAGTACTTC.

This clone was recorded only once. CDR3 sequence reads: CASSTGTSGGTDTQYF. Written as DNA, the CDR3 is TGCGCCAGCAGCACCGGGACTAGCGGGGGGACAGATACGCAGTATTTT. The chain couples TRBV5-1 to TRBJ2-3; 15 bases fit TRBD2. Trimming took 4 bases from V and 3 from J; bases not matched to a gene: 3. This CDR3 has 16 amino acids. From germline, CDR1 is SGHRS and CDR2 YFSETQ.

This chain joins TRBV6-5 and TRBJ2-1; D possibly corresponds to TRBD2 (7 bases). Trimming cost V 6 bases and J 2 bases, with 14 bases left between them. Germline V gene lookup returns CDR1 MNHEY and CDR2 SVGAGI. The CDR3 is 15 residues long. The chain's CDR3 is CASSPGGLTYNEQFF. CDR3 in DNA: TGTGCCAGCAGCCCGGGGGGCCTAACCTACAATGAGCAGTTCTTC.

The J gene is TRBJ1-2, the V gene TRBV10-2; 7 bases agree with TRBD1. Trimming took 2 bases from V and 1 from J; bases not matched to a gene: 7. CDR1 is WSHSY and CDR2 is SAAADI in the germline V gene. The CDR3 loop spans 16 amino acids. The CDR3 sequence: CASSEPSDRLNYGYTF. CDR3 nucleotide sequence: TGCGCCAGCAGTGAGCCATCGGACAGGCTTAACTATGGCTACACCTTC.

This clone was seen just once. CDR3 amino acids: CAISESQGDGYTF. For the CDR3, the DNA is TGTGCCATCAGTGAGTCACAGGGGGATGGCTACACCTTC. This chain joins TRBV10-3 and TRBJ1-2; TRBD1 aligns across 8 bases. CDR3 length: 13 amino acids. The trim removed 0 bases at V and 6 bases at J, leaving 0 bases unmatched. Germline V lookup: CDR1 ENHRY, CDR2 SYGVKD.

The genes are TRBV23-1 and TRBJ1-1; 7 bases match TRBD1. TRBV23-1 is an ORF, with its function uncertain. This CDR3 is 13 amino acids long. J gave up 6 bases and V 2 bases, and 3 bases lay outside the gene matches. The CDR3 loop is CASSQTGTAEAFF. DNA of the CDR3: TGCGCCAGCAGTCAAACTGGGACAGCTGAAGCTTTCTTT.

The V call is TRBV3-1 (or the pseudogene TRBV3-2), the J call TRBJ2-6, with D perhaps matching TRBD1 (6 bases). Germline values: CDR1 LGHDT, CDR2 YNNKEL (reference sequence). Trimming cost V 2 bases and J 0 bases, with 11 bases left between them. CDR3 length equals 17 residues. In DNA, the CDR3 is TGTGCCAGCAGCCAATCCGGACAGACCTCTGGGGCCAACGTCCTGACTTTC. It encodes CASSQSGQTSGANVLTF.

The V call is TRBV5-6, the J call TRBJ1-1; 9 bases are a match to TRBD1. The germline V gene encodes CDR1 SGHDT and CDR2 YYEEEE. The CDR3 has 16 residues. The junction had 12 bases not matched to a gene; V was cut back by 4 bases and J by 5 bases. CDR3 in amino acids: CASSQGQGVMVTEAFF. CDR3 DNA: TGTGCCAGCAGCCAGGGACAGGGCGTTATGGTGACTGAAGCTTTCTTT.

The chain combines TRBV12-3 or TRBV12-4 with TRBJ2-1; D not certain. Trimming took off 2 bases at V and 9 bases at J, with 11 bases between the two ends. The CDR3 is 13 amino acids. CDR3 residues: CASSLSQSGEQFF. The CDR3 nucleotides read TGTGCCAGCAGTTTAAGCCAGTCGGGTGAGCAGTTCTTC.

The chain joins TRBV11-2 to TRBJ2-1; no clear D gene. CDR3 length: 14 residues. The germline V and J ends were trimmed by 5 bases and 8 bases, with 16 bases remaining between them. Germline assignment: CDR1 SGHAT and CDR2 FQNNGV. The CDR3 sequence is CASSNIVLPYEQFF. The CDR3 nucleotides read TGTGCCAGCAGCAATATTGTACTCCCCTATGAGCAGTTCTTC.

This clone was seen a handful of times. The rearrangement links TRBV28 to TRBJ1-5; D not resolved. V shed 6 bases and J shed 0 bases, with 12 bases lying between them. This CDR3 comprises 15 residues. Germline CDR1 is MDHEN and CDR2 is SYDVKM. The DNA for the CDR3 is TGTGCCAGCAGAGGCTCAGACATTAGCAATCAGCCCCAGCATTTT. As protein: CASRGSDISNQPQHF.

The chain uses TRBV30 and TRBJ1-5; D might be TRBD1 (5 bases). CDR3 size: 15 residues. The germline V and J ends were trimmed by 1 base and 1 base, with 11 bases remaining between them. Per germline, CDR1 GTSNPN and CDR2 SVGIG (reference sequence). In DNA form, the CDR3 reads TGTGCCTGGAGTGGGGGGGTAGGAAGCAATCAGCCCCAGCATTTT. Amino acids: CAWSGGVGSNQPQHF.

The V call is TRBV6-5, the J call TRBJ1-5; 9 bases fit TRBD1. Germline V gives CDR1 MNHEY, CDR2 SVGAGI. After removal of 5 bases from V and 2 bases from J, the junction contained 1 base not matched to a gene. The CDR3 length is 14 residues. CDR3 loop: CASSRTGGNQPQHF. CDR3 nucleotide sequence: TGTGCCAGCAGTCGGACAGGGGGCAATCAGCCCCAGCATTTT.

The gene calls are TRBV9 and TRBJ1-1; D may be TRBD1 (6 bases). Germline V gene data show CDR1 as SGDLS and CDR2 as YYNGEE. The CDR3 has 16 residues. The V end was cut by 6 bases, the J end by 3 bases, with 21 bases between. CDR3 protein: CASTLGGGVGDTEAFF. The DNA of the CDR3 is TGTGCCAGCACTCTCGGTGGGGGCGTCGGGGACACTGAAGCTTTCTTT. Looking up the rest from reference TRBV9 and TRBJ1-1 gives the full variable domain: DSGVTQTPKHLITATGQRVTLRCSPRSGDLSVYWYQQSLDQGLQFLIQYYNGEERAKGNILERFSAQQFPDLHSELNLSSLELGDSALYFCASTLGGGVGDTEAFFGQGTRLTVV.

The chain uses TRBV30 and TRBJ1-5; D might be TRBD1 (5 bases). CDR3 length equals 16 residues. The V and J ends lost 1 base and 3 bases respectively, with 16 bases between them. Germline assignment: CDR1 GTSNPN and CDR2 SVGIG (reference sequence). The CDR3 bases are TGTGCCTGGAGTGCCTCGGGGGGGAGGAACAATCAGCCCCAGCATTTT. Amino acids: CAWSASGGRNNQPQHF.

CDR3 sequence (DNA): TGTGCCAGCAGCTATAGGACTAGCGGGGTAGGGACCCAGTACTTC. This gives the protein CASSYRTSGVGTQYF. This chain uses TRBV7-8 with TRBJ2-5, with TRBD2 matching 12 bases. The V and J ends lost 4 bases and 7 bases, in that order; junction bases with no gene match: 7. The CDR3 runs 15 residues. The germline V gene encodes CDR1 SGHVS and CDR2 FQNEAQ. Full variable domain (missing parts from reference TRBV7-8 and TRBJ2-5): GAGVSQSPRYKVAKRGQDVALRCDPISGHVSLFWYQQALGQGPEFLTYFQNEAQLDKSGLPSDRFFAERPEGSVSTLKIQRTQQEDSAVYLCASSYRTSGVGTQYFGPGTRLLVL.

The V and J genes are TRBV3-1 (or the pseudogene TRBV3-2) and TRBJ1-1, with D maybe TRBD1 (5 bases). Germline assignment: CDR1 LGHDT and CDR2 YNNKEL (reference sequence). V was pared by 4 bases and J by 10 bases, with 13 bases between. The CDR3 runs to 12 residues. CDR3 loop: CASSPFSGGAFF. The CDR3 region has the DNA TGTGCCAGCAGCCCCTTTTCGGGGGGAGCTTTCTTT.

The V gene is TRBV19, the J gene TRBJ1-2; 7 nucleotides line up with TRBD1. This CDR3 has 13 residues. Germline V lookup: CDR1 LNHDA, CDR2 SQIVND (reference sequence). V dropped 7 bases and J dropped 7; count of bases not matched to a gene: 9. The CDR3 loop is CASNSGTAGGYTF. CDR3 bases: TGTGCCAGTAACTCCGGGACAGCCGGTGGCTACACCTTC.

CDR3 protein: CASNYRGEGSPLHF. The CDR3 DNA is TGTGCCAGTAATTACAGGGGTGAGGGTTCACCCCTCCACTTT. The V and J genes are TRBV19 and TRBJ1-6; 7 positions agree with TRBD1. The CDR3 extends over 14 amino acids. Germline CDR1 LNHDA, CDR2 SQIVND (reference sequence). V was pared by 7 bases and J by 9 bases, with 9 bases of the junction left unmatched.

Ten or more counts support this clone. The gene calls are TRBV27 and TRBJ1-1; D gene ambiguous. The germline V gene has CDR1 MNHEY and CDR2 SMNVEV (reference sequence). The V end lost 5 bases, the J end lost 2 bases, and 12 bases lay between the germline ends. The CDR3 runs 14 residues. The CDR3 DNA reads TGTGCCAGCAGTCCCCCACACAGAAACACTGAAGCTTTCTTT. Translating gives CASSPPHRNTEAFF.

This chain links TRBV7-2 with TRBJ1-1; 9 bases are a match to TRBD1. CDR1 is SGHTA and CDR2 is FQGNSA in the germline V gene. With 5 bases clipped from V and 5 bases from J, the junction kept 9 bases outside the gene matches. The CDR3 consists of 15 residues. CDR3 protein: CASSPGQGQWTEAFF. For the CDR3, the DNA is TGTGCCAGCAGCCCGGGACAGGGACAATGGACTGAAGCTTTCTTT.

This clone occurred a few times. This chain's CDR3 is CASSLGGPAFF. CDR3 DNA sequence: TGTGCCAGTAGCCTAGGGGGCCCAGCTTTCTTT. The chain couples TRBV19 to TRBJ1-1; 7 bases are a match to TRBD1. CDR1 and CDR2 from the germline V gene are LNHDA and SQIVND (reference sequence). The CDR3 spans 11 residues. The J segment lost 10 bases and the V segment lost 6 bases, leaving 5 bases of the junction unmatched.

The rearrangement links TRBV27 to TRBJ1-5; perhaps TRBD1 as D (5 bases). Trimming cost V 7 bases and J 0 bases, with 16 bases left between them. The germline V gene has CDR1 MNHEY and CDR2 SMNVEV (reference sequence). This CDR3 is 16 amino acids long. The CDR3 coding sequence is TGTGCCAGCATGGTAACAGGTTCATATAGCAATCAGCCCCAGCATTTT. Amino acid sequence: CASMVTGSYSNQPQHF.